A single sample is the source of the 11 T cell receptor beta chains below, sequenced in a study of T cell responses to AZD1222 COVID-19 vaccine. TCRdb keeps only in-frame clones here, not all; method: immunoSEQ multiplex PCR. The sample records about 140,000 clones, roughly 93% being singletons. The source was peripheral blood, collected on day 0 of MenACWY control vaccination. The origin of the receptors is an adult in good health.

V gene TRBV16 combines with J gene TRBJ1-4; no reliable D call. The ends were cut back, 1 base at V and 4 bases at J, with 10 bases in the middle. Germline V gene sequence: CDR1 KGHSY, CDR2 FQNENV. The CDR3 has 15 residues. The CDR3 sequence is CASSQFDRLNEKLFF. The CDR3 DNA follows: TGTGCCAGCAGCCAATTTGATAGACTTAATGAAAAACTGTTTTTT.

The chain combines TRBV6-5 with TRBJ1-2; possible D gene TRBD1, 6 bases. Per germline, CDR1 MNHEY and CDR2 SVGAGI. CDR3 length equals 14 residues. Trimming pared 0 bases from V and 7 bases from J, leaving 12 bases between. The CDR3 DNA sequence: TGTGCCAGCAGTTACTCTGGGGGCTGGTCTGGCTACACCTTC. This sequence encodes CASSYSGGWSGYTF.

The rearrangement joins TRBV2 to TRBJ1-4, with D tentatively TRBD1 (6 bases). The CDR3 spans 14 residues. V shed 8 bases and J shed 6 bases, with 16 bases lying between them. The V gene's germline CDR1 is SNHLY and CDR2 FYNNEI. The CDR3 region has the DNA TGTGCCAGCCAAAGGGGGGAGTCTTATGAAAAACTGTTTTTT. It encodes CASQRGESYEKLFF. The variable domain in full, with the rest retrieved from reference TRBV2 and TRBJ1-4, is EPEVTQTPSHQVTQMGQEVILRCVPISNHLYFYWYRQILGQKVEFLVSFYNNEISEKSEIFDDQFSVERPDGSNFTLKIRSTKLEDSAMYFCASQRGESYEKLFFGSGTQLSVL.

For the CDR3, the DNA is TGTGCCAGCAGCCAAGTTTTGGGGAGGGCCGGCTACACCTTC. Amino acids: CASSQVLGRAGYTF. The chain links TRBV14 to TRBJ1-2; the D is unclear. V was clipped by 1 base and J by 8 bases, with 14 bases between them. This CDR3 region has 14 residues. Germline CDR1 is SGHDN and CDR2 is FVKESK.

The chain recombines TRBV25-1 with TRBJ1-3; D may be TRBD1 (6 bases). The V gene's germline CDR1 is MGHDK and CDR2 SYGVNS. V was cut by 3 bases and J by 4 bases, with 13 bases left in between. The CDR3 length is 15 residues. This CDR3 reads CASSDTRGGGNTIYF. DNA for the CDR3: TGTGCCAGCAGTGATACCAGGGGCGGAGGAAACACCATATATTTT.

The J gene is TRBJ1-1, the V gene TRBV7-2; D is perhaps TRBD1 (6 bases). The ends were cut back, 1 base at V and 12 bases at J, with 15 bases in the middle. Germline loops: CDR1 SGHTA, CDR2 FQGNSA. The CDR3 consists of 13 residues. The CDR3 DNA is TGTGCCAGCAGCTTAGGGGGCAGGGGAAGGTCTTTCTTT. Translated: CASSLGGRGRSFF.

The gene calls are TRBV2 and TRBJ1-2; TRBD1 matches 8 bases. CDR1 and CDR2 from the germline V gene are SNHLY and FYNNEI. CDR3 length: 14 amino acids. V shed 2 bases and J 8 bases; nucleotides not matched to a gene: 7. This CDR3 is CASSEYPGGGGYTF. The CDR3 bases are TGTGCCAGCAGTGAATATCCAGGGGGCGGAGGCTACACCTTC.

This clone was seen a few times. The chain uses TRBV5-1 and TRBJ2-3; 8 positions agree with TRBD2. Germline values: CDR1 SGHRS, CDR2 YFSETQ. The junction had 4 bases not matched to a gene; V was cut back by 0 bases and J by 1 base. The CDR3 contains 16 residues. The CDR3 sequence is CASSLVPTSGTDTQYF. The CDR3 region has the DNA TGCGCCAGCAGCTTGGTTCCGACTAGCGGCACAGATACGCAGTATTTT.

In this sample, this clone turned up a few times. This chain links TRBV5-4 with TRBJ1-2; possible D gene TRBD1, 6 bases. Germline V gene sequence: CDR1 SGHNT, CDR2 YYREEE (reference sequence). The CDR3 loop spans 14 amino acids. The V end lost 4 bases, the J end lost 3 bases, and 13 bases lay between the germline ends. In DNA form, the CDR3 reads TGTGCCAGCAGCCAGGGGAGGGGTGACTATGGCTACACCTTC. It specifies CASSQGRGDYGYTF. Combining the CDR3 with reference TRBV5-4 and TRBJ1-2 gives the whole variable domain ETGVTQSPTHLIKTRGQQVTLRCSSQSGHNTVSWYQQALGQGPQFIFQYYREEENGRGNFPPRFSGLQFPNYSSELNVNALELDDSALYLCASSQGRGDYGYTFGSGTRLTVV.

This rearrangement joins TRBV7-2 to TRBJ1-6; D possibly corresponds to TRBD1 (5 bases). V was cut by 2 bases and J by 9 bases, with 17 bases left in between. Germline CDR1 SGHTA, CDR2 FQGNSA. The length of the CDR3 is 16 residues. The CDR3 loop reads CASSLRFGGLGSPLHF. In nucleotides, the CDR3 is TGTGCCAGCAGCTTAAGGTTCGGGGGTCTAGGTTCACCCCTCCACTTT.

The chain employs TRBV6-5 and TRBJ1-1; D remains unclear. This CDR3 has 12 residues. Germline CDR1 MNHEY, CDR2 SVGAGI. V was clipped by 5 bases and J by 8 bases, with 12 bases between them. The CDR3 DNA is TGTGCCAGCAGTCAGTCCCCTTACGAAGCTTTCTTT. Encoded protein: CASSQSPYEAFF.